This note documents a single TCR beta chain sequence. Its antigen is as yet unknown. CDR3 length: 15 amino acids. The V and J ends lost 3 bases and 7 bases respectively, with 13 bases between them. Germline V gene sequence: CDR1 MNHEY, CDR2 SVGAGI. The multiple sclerosis controls were treatment-naive patients with relapsing-remitting disease that was stable or active. The entry originates in a study of CD8 T cells in Susac syndrome. Broader study findings: In its TCR sequencing and HLA analysis, the study acknowledged that the number of individuals was relatively small.

Random hexamers were used to reverse transcribe the RNA input (about 0.45 to 1 ug). TCRdb passed the immunoSEQ multiplex PCR reads through MiXCR, listing each CDR3 protein once. The sample carries fewer than 250,000 distinct CDR3 sequences, around nine tenths recorded once. The chain carries TRBV6-5 and TRBJ1-6; maybe TRBD1 (5 bases). This clonotype was obtained from a human donor with multiple sclerosis. The sequenced sample was CD8+ T cells from PBMCs. The CDR3 region is CASSYVQGGNSPLHF. The CDR3 region has the DNA TGTGCCAGCAGTTATGTCCAGGGTGGCAATTCACCCCTCCACTTT.